This is a list of T cell receptor beta chains from one sample in a study of shared clonotypes between healthy human individuals. The data were produced by immunoSEQ multiplex PCR, yet TCRdb's version contains in-frame clones alone and is incomplete. In the table there are 2 million to 3 million clones, roughly 93% of which are singletons. Sequencing was carried out using naive CD4+ T cells from PBMCs. These receptor sequences come from a man aged 18 to 29 in good health. Some clones in this sample may be carry-over from other donors' samples. The CDR3 runs from the conserved cysteine through the conserved F or W. D genes are given only for firm matches. Some rows mark clone size as missing; the rest say once, few, many or name a class of expanded clone.

TRBJ2-7 | . | TRBV19 | TRBD2 | CASSPRLAGGPRYEQYF | TGTGCCAGTAGCCCTAGACTAGCGGGAGGGCCTCGGTACGAGCAGTACTTC
TRBJ1-3 | . | TRBV7-8 | . | CASRAVRSGNTIYF | TGTGCCAGCAGGGCGGTCCGCTCTGGAAACACCATATATTTT
TRBJ2-3 | once | TRBV19 | . | CASSIEPPGGQYF | TGTGCCAGTAGTATAGAGCCCCCCGGAGGGCAGTATTTT
TRBJ2-7 | . | TRBV28 | . | CACTGSYPYEQYF | TGTGCCTGCACGGGGTCCTATCCCTACGAGCAGTACTTC
TRBJ1-4 | . | TRBV6-6 | . | CASSSATNEKLFF | TGTGCCAGCAGTTCCGCAACTAATGAAAAACTGTTTTTT
TRBJ1-1 | few | TRBV2 | TRBD1 | CASKGQVYTEAFF | TGTGCCAGCAAAGGACAGGTGTACACTGAAGCTTTCTTT
TRBJ1-3 | . | TRBV7-6 | . | CASRGYSGNTIYF | TGTGCCAGCAGGGGTTACTCTGGAAACACCATATATTTT
TRBJ1-4 | . | TRBV30 | . | CAWRDRGGVNEKLFF | TGTGCCTGGAGGGACAGAGGTGGCGTAAATGAAAAACTGTTTTTT
TRBJ2-7 | . | TRBV29-1 | TRBD1 | CSVEDPGQGASEQYF | TGCAGCGTTGAAGATCCGGGACAGGGGGCGAGCGAGCAGTACTTC
TRBJ2-1 | . | TRBV30 | . | CAWVQGRAYNEQFF | TGTGCCTGGGTGCAAGGGCGGGCCTACAATGAGCAGTTCTTC
TRBJ1-4 | . | TRBV6-6 | . | CASSYSGDPGGEKLFF | TGTGCCAGCAGTTACTCGGGGGACCCCGGGGGCGAAAAACTGTTTTTT
TRBJ2-1 | . | TRBV5-6 | TRBD1 | CASSSPGQGPNWEFF | TGTGCCAGCAGCTCACCGGGACAGGGCCCAAATTGGGAGTTCTTC
TRBJ1-1 | . | TRBV15 | TRBD1 | CATSREPGGTYNTEAFF | TGTGCCACCAGCAGAGAGCCAGGGGGAACGTATAACACTGAAGCTTTCTTT
TRBJ2-1 | once | TRBV12-5 | TRBD2 | CASGLASGRVMYNEQFF | TGTGCTAGTGGTTTGGCTAGCGGGAGGGTTATGTACAATGAGCAGTTCTTC
TRBJ1-5 | . | TRBV5-1 | . | CASSLNDREGQPQHF | TGCGCCAGCAGCTTGAATGATCGCGAGGGTCAGCCCCAGCATTTT
TRBJ1-5 | few | TRBV28 | . | CASSAGIQPQHF | TGTGCCAGCAGTGCAGGGATTCAGCCCCAGCATTTT
TRBJ1-1 | . | TRBV5-1 | TRBD1 | CASRPGQDTEAFF | TGCGCCAGCAGGCCGGGACAGGACACTGAAGCTTTCTTT
TRBJ2-2 | . | TRBV28 | TRBD2 | CASSFMFGASGRGGELFF | TGTGCCAGCAGTTTCATGTTCGGGGCTAGCGGAAGAGGCGGGGAGCTGTTTTTT
TRBJ1-3 | . | TRBV4-1 | . | CASSQTGQSGNTIYF | TGCGCCAGCAGCCAGACGGGGCAATCGGGAAACACCATATATTTT
TRBJ2-2 | . | TRBV6-4 | . | CASSDSEAGRLFF | TGTGCCAGCAGTGACTCGGAAGCCGGGAGGCTGTTTTTT
TRBJ2-1 | . | TRBV29-1 | TRBD2 | CSVGGPGGGEQFF | TGCAGCGTTGGGGGACCGGGAGGAGGTGAGCAGTTCTTC
TRBJ2-7 | . | TRBV18 | . | CASSRNSYEQYF | TGTGCCAGCTCACGGAACTCCTACGAGCAGTACTTC
TRBJ2-1 | . | TRBV6-4 | . | CASSDSAYNEQFF | TGTGCCAGCAGTGACTCTGCATACAATGAGCAGTTCTTC
TRBJ2-2 | . | TRBV27 | TRBD1 | CASSPIQGAYGWELFF | TGTGCCAGCAGTCCCATCCAGGGGGCATACGGTTGGGAGCTGTTTTTT
TRBJ2-5 | . | TRBV10-3 | TRBD2 | CAISVGSGLAGEETQYF | TGTGCCATCAGTGTGGGATCGGGACTAGCGGGAGAAGAGACCCAGTACTTC
TRBJ2-2 | . | TRBV5-1 | . | CASSLFLSALTMAFTGELFF | TGCGCCAGCAGCTTGTTTTTATCGGCCTTGACTATGGCTTTCACCGGGGAGCTGTTTTTT
TRBJ1-5 | . | TRBV18 | . | CASSLEGRSNQPQHF | TGTGCCAGCTCACTGGAGGGACGAAGCAATCAGCCCCAGCATTTT
TRBJ2-7 | . | TRBV4-2 | TRBD2 | CASSVGLAGAYEQYF | TGTGCCAGCAGCGTCGGACTAGCGGGAGCGTACGAGCAGTACTTC
TRBJ2-3 | . | TRBV7-3 | TRBD2 | CASSLPSGSTDTQYF | TGTGCCAGCAGCTTACCTAGCGGGAGCACAGATACGCAGTATTTT
TRBJ2-1 | once | TRBV5-1 | TRBD2 | CASSRPGLADNEQFF | TGCGCCAGCAGCCGCCCGGGACTAGCGGACAATGAGCAGTTCTTC